This paragraph covers one T cell receptor beta chain sequence. Sequencing was performed with immunoSEQ multiplex PCR; in TCRdb, only in-frame clones are kept and a portion is missing. The top ten hold roughly 9.1% of the sample, which has about 180,000 clones, roughly 83% seen once. This sample was taken from a study of blood T cell repertoires in COVID-19. At the level of the study: The cDNA or gDNA used as material had been derived from T cells, B-cell-depleted T cells, or PBMCs.

Trimming pared 0 bases from V and 3 bases from J, leaving 5 bases between. Germline V lookup: CDR1 MGHRA, CDR2 YSYEKL. This CDR3 contains 14 residues. The rearrangement uses TRBV4-1 and TRBJ2-2; D gene unclear. Sequencing was carried out using PBMCs or T cells enriched from blood (not recorded which). The receptor was derived from a woman aged 25 to 39 who had recovered from COVID-19. The CDR3 is CASSQEEDTGELFF. The DNA for the CDR3 is TGCGCCAGCAGCCAAGAAGAGGACACCGGGGAGCTGTTTTTT.